This TCR beta chain was recovered during a study of T-cell memory formation after mild COVID-19. Points from the study as a whole: Clones contracting across day 15 to 85 had a balanced CD4/CD8 profile; later expanding clones leaned CD4+. Clonal second-wave expansions that peaked on day 37 had unconfirmed SARS-CoV-2 specificity. Mainly in CM and EM were contracting CD4+ clones; CD8+ were in EMRA.

5'RACE with constant-segment primers yielded barcoded, UMI-tagged TCR alpha and TCR beta cDNA libraries. TCRdb used MiXCR to reprocess the 5' RACE reads, holding one entry per CDR3 protein. The profile covers 180,000 or so distinct CDR3 sequences, with around a tenth appearing a single time and approximately 3.8% taken by the ten largest. Concerning this clonotype: As yet, its antigen is unknown.

V lost 2 bases to trimming and J lost 4 bases, with 22 bases between them. Germline-derived CDR1 and CDR2 are SGHRS and YFSETQ. This CDR3 is built from 17 residues. This TCR came from a man aged 18 to 30 who had mild COVID-19 (a few samples of this study predate the infection). Cell type and time point are not known. The chain uses TRBV5-1 and TRBJ2-7, with D possibly TRBD1 on 7 matching bases. Sequencing input: PBMCs or a T cell subset sorted from them (not recorded which). The CDR3 loop reads CASSFGRQGGVGYEQYF. The CDR3 nucleotides read TGCGCCAGCAGCTTCGGGAGACAGGGAGGTGTAGGATACGAGCAGTACTTC.